Each of the 4 T cell receptor beta chains below was sequenced from the same sample in a study of T cell changes during pregnancy in multiple sclerosis. Assay: immunoSEQ multiplex PCR; the TCRdb copy retains only in-frame clones and omits some. Among approximately 27,000 clones listed, around nine tenths were seen once. The sequences come from CD8+ T cells from peripheral blood mononuclear cells, collected before pregnancy. These receptors all come from a female donor with multiple sclerosis, enrolled in a pregnancy study.

The rearrangement uses TRBV10-3 and TRBJ1-2, with TRBD1 matching 7 bases. With V trimmed by 2 bases and J by 4 bases, 4 bases remained unmatched. This CDR3 spans 14 amino acids. The germline CDR1 and CDR2 sequences are ENHRY and SYGVKD. Written as DNA, the CDR3 is TGTGCCATCAGTGAGCCAGGGACAGTCTATGGCTACACCTTC. It is translated as CAISEPGTVYGYTF.

The chain employs TRBV27 and TRBJ1-2; no clear D. Germline CDR1 MNHEY, CDR2 SMNVEV (reference sequence). The CDR3 loop spans 13 amino acids. V gave up 5 bases and J gave up 11 bases, with 18 bases separating them. The CDR3 reads CASSLYGRTRYTF. DNA for the CDR3: TGTGCCAGCAGTCTGTACGGACGGACTCGTTACACCTTC.

This clone was counted between two and nine times. This chain joins TRBV18 and TRBJ1-2; possible D gene TRBD1, 6 bases. Germline CDR1 is KGHSH and CDR2 is LQKENI. The germline V and J ends were trimmed by 1 base and 3 bases, with 15 bases remaining between them. The CDR3 totals 16 residues. CDR3 region: CASSPRQELGDYGYTF. The DNA of the CDR3 is TGTGCCAGCTCACCACGACAGGAACTGGGTGACTATGGCTACACCTTC.

This sequence joins TRBV28 and TRBJ2-3, with D possibly matching TRBD1 (6 bases). The V gene's germline CDR1 is MDHEN and CDR2 SYDVKM. V lost 6 bases and J lost 6, with 22 bases in between. The CDR3 is 16 residues long. CDR3 DNA sequence: TGTGCCAGCAGCTCCCACGGGACAAGAACTCCTGATACGCAGTATTTT. Its protein product is CASSSHGTRTPDTQYF. Filled out from reference TRBV28 and TRBJ2-3, the complete variable domain reads DVKVTQSSRYLVKRTGEKVFLECVQDMDHENMFWYRQDPGLGLRLIYFSYDVKMKEKGDIPEGYSVSREKKERFSLILESASTNQTSMYLCASSSHGTRTPDTQYFGPGTRLTVL.